These 13 T cell receptor beta chains came from one sample sequenced in a study of cytomegalovirus exposure and HLA in healthy donors. The PCR had 60 Vbeta and 13 Jbeta primers. Libraries were prepared by immunoSEQ multiplex PCR; TCRdb keeps only in-frame clonotypes and omits some of them. The data contain approximately 160,000 clones, 81% of them seen just once; the ten biggest clones take up 1.3%. The sequencing sample was made of PBMCs. These receptors were collected from a man aged 50-59 years in good health and CMV-seropositive.

The chain links TRBV29-1 to TRBJ1-1, with D possibly being TRBD1 (5 bases). This CDR3 comprises 12 residues. Germline CDR1 reads SQVTM; CDR2 reads ANQGSEA. The V end lost 8 bases, the J end lost 10 bases, and 20 bases lay between the germline ends. DNA of the CDR3: TGCAGCACCGGGGTCCTAGGAGGGGCAGCTTTCTTT. Translating it yields CSTGVLGGAAFF. Based on the CDR3 plus reference TRBV29-1 and TRBJ1-1, the full variable domain is SAVISQKPSRDICQRGTSLTIQCQVDSQVTMMFWYRQQPGQSLTLIATANQGSEATYESGFVIDKFPISRPNLTFSTLTVSNMSPEDSSIYLCSTGVLGGAAFFGQGTRLTVV.

There are a few counts of this clone. This chain links TRBV19 with TRBJ2-3; tentatively, D is TRBD1 (5 bases). Germline V gene data show CDR1 as LNHDA and CDR2 as SQIVND (reference sequence). V lost 1 base, J lost 6 bases, and 11 bases lay in between. The CDR3 extends over 14 amino acids. CDR3 in amino acids: CASSIGQGPDTQYF. DNA of the CDR3: TGTGCCAGTAGTATAGGCCAGGGTCCCGATACGCAGTATTTT.

This chain joins TRBV6-6 and TRBJ2-5; 9 nucleotides line up with TRBD1. Germline CDR1 and CDR2: MNHNY and SVGAGI (reference sequence). The V gene end was trimmed by 0 bases and the J gene end by 5 bases; junction bases not matched to a gene: 7. The length of the CDR3 is 16 residues. DNA for the CDR3: TGTGCCAGCAGTTACTCACAGGGGGCAGGGCGGGAGACCCAGTACTTC. Translated: CASSYSQGAGRETQYF.

CDR3 loop: CASSGAGLTLNYGYTF. For the CDR3, the DNA is TGTGCCAGCAGTGGCGCGGGCCTAACTCTTAACTATGGCTACACCTTC. The rearrangement uses TRBV6-6 and TRBJ1-2; D uncertain. The CDR3 is 16 residues long. The germline CDR1 and CDR2 sequences are MNHNY and SVGAGI (reference sequence). Trimming removed 5 bases at V and 1 base at J, with 17 bases between.

The V call is TRBV19, the J call TRBJ2-7; 10 positions agree with TRBD2. V was pared by 2 bases and J by 7 bases, with 8 bases of the junction left unmatched. The CDR3 contains 15 residues. The germline V gene encodes CDR1 LNHDA and CDR2 SQIVND (reference sequence). CDR3 coding DNA: TGTGCCAGTAGTATATCTAGCGGGAGTTTTGGGGAGCAGTACTTC. Translating gives CASSISSGSFGEQYF.

The CDR3: CASTTDEGVNGKLFF. Written as DNA, the CDR3 is TGTGCCAGCACTACAGACGAGGGGGTTAACGGAAAACTGTTTTTT. This rearrangement joins TRBV9 to TRBJ1-4, with D possibly TRBD1 on 6 matching bases. The V gene lost 6 bases and the J gene lost 10 bases, with 22 bases spanning the gap. The CDR3 totals 15 residues. The germline gives CDR1 SGDLS, CDR2 YYNGEE. Full variable domain (missing parts from reference TRBV9 and TRBJ1-4): DSGVTQTPKHLITATGQRVTLRCSPRSGDLSVYWYQQSLDQGLQFLIQYYNGEERAKGNILERFSAQQFPDLHSELNLSSLELGDSALYFCASTTDEGVNGKLFFGSGTQLSVL.

This sequence joins TRBV6-5 and TRBJ1-2, with D possibly being TRBD1 (5 bases). Trimming cost V 3 bases and J 0 bases, with 11 bases left between them. The CDR3 covers 15 residues. The germline CDR1 and CDR2 sequences are MNHEY and SVGAGI. This CDR3 is CASSYRDSSNYGYTF. The CDR3 DNA is TGTGCCAGCAGTTATCGCGACAGCTCTAACTATGGCTACACCTTC.

This clone was detected a few times. The gene calls are TRBV13 and TRBJ1-5; 9 bases map to TRBD1. This CDR3 has 16 amino acids. V lost 5 bases and J lost 0; bases outside the gene matches: 5. Germline V gene lookup returns CDR1 PRHDT and CDR2 FYEKMQ (reference sequence). The CDR3 bases are TGTGCCAGCAGCCTCGGACAGGGGCATAGCAATCAGCCCCAGCATTTT. This encodes CASSLGQGHSNQPQHF. Together with reference TRBV13 and TRBJ1-5, the CDR3 gives the full variable domain: AAGVIQSPRHLIKEKRETATLKCYPIPRHDTVYWYQQGPGQDPQFLISFYEKMQSDKGSIPDRFSAQQFSDYHSELNMSSLELGDSALYFCASSLGQGHSNQPQHFGDGTRLSIL.

This clone was recorded only once. The chain is built from TRBV4-2 and TRBJ1-5; 8 bases are shared with TRBD1. V lost 5 bases and J lost 6; bases outside the gene matches: 12. This CDR3 region has 16 residues. Germline lookup yields CDR1 LGHNA and CDR2 YNFKEQ. CDR3 DNA: TGTGCCAGCAGCGCACACCGACAGGGGTATTCTCAGCCCCAGCATTTT. Its translation is CASSAHRQGYSQPQHF.

CDR3 protein: CASKGRGGANVLTF. The CDR3 DNA sequence: TGTGCCAGCAAAGGCCGGGGGGGGGCCAACGTCCTGACTTTC. The chain recombines TRBV28 with TRBJ2-6, with D possibly TRBD2 on 6 matching bases. There are 14 residues in the CDR3. CDR1 MDHEN and CDR2 SYDVKM come from the germline V gene. V was shortened by 7 bases and J by 4 bases, with 11 bases between the two germline ends. Full variable domain (outside the CDR3, taken from reference TRBV28 and TRBJ2-6): DVKVTQSSRYLVKRTGEKVFLECVQDMDHENMFWYRQDPGLGLRLIYFSYDVKMKEKGDIPEGYSVSREKKERFSLILESASTNQTSMYLCASKGRGGANVLTFGAGSRLTVL.

The genes are TRBV7-8 and TRBJ1-6, with 8 bases fitting TRBD1. V lost 0 bases and J lost 7; bases outside the gene matches: 20. CDR3 length equals 21 residues. CDR1 and CDR2 from the germline V gene are SGHVS and FQNEAQ. CDR3: CASSLALGRTGPSPNNSPLHF. CDR3 coding DNA: TGTGCCAGCAGCTTAGCCTTAGGAAGGACAGGGCCGTCCCCCAACAATTCACCCCTCCACTTT.

The chain joins TRBV6-1 to TRBJ1-5, with D possibly matching TRBD1 (6 bases). This CDR3 is 14 amino acids long. V lost 6 bases and J lost 6, with 15 bases in between. Germline V gives CDR1 MNHNS, CDR2 SASEGT. The CDR3: CASSHREGPQPQHF. Written as DNA, the CDR3 is TGTGCCAGCAGCCACAGGGAAGGGCCTCAGCCCCAGCATTTT.

The genes are TRBV25-1 and TRBJ1-2; possible D gene TRBD1, 5 bases. Trimming took off 5 bases at V and 6 bases at J, with 13 bases between the two ends. Per the germline V gene, CDR1 is MGHDK and CDR2 is SYGVNS. CDR3 size: 13 residues. CDR3: CASSITGQDGYTF. In nucleotides, the CDR3 is TGTGCCAGCAGTATCACAGGTCAAGATGGCTACACCTTC.